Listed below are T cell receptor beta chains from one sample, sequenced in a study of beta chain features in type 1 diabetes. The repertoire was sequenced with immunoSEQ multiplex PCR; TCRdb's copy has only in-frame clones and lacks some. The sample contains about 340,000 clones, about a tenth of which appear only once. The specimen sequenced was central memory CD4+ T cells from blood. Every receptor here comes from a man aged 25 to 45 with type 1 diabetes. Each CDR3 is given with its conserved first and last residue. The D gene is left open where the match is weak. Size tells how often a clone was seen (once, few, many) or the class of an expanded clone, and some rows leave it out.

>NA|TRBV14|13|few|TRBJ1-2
TGTGCCAGCAGCCCACAGGGTCGCTATGGCTACACCTTC
CASSPQGRYGYTF
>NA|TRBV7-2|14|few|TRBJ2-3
TGTGCCAGCAGCTTAGTCAGTAGCACAGATACGCAGTATTTT
CASSLVSSTDTQYF
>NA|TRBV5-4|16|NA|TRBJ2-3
TGTGCCAGCAGCTTGGGTCAGGGGTACGGGTCGGATACGCAGTATTTT
CASSLGQGYGSDTQYF
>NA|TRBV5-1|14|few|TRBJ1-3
TGCGCCAGCAGACAGGGTTCTTCTGGAAACACCATATATTTT
CASRQGSSGNTIYF
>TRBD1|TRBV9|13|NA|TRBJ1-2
TGTGCCAGCAGTTCCGGACAGGCCTATGGCTACACCTTC
CASSSGQAYGYTF
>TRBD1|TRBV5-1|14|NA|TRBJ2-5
TGCGCCAGCAGCCCCGGGACAGGGGGAGAGACCCAGTACTTC
CASSPGTGGETQYF
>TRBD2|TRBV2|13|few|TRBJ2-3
TGTGCCAGCAGACTAGCGGGGGCAGATACGCAGTATTTT
CASRLAGADTQYF
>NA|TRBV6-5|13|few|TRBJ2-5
TGTGCCAGCAGCAGCCATCTAGGGGAGACCCAGTACTTC
CASSSHLGETQYF
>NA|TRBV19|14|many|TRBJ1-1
TGTGCCAGTCGAACTCAAGGGTTGAACACTGAAGCTTTCTTT
CASRTQGLNTEAFF
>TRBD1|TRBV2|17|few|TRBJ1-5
TGTGCCAGCAGCGGAATTGGACAGGGTGGTAGCAATCAGCCCCAGCATTTT
CASSGIGQGGSNQPQHF
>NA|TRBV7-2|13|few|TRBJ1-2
TGTGCCAGCAGCTTAGCCCAGGCTAGGGGCTACACCTTC
CASSLAQARGYTF
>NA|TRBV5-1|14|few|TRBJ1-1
TGCGCCAGCAGCTATGGGACGGCGAACACTGAAGCTTTCTTT
CASSYGTANTEAFF
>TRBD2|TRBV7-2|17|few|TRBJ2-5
TGTGCCAGCAGCTTAGCTGTGGGACTAGCGGGGGCAGAGACCCAGTACTTC
CASSLAVGLAGAETQYF
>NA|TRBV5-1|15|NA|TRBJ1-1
TGCGCCAGCAGCTTCCAGGGAGTTCCCGACACTGAAGCTTTCTTT
CASSFQGVPDTEAFF
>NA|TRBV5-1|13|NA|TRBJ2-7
TGCGCCAGCAGCCTGGGACCAGCGGACGAGCAGTACTTC
CASSLGPADEQYF
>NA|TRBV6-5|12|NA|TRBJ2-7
TGTGCCAGCAGGGACTCCGTGGGGGAGCAGTACTTC
CASRDSVGEQYF
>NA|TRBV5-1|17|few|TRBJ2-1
TGCGCCAGCAGCTTGACGGCGGGCCAAAAATCGGGCAATGAGCAGTTCTTC
CASSLTAGQKSGNEQFF
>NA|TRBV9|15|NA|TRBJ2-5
TGTGCCAGCAGCGTTACCGGGCTGGGGCCAGAGACCCAGTACTTC
CASSVTGLGPETQYF
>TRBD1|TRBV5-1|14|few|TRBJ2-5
TGCGCCAGCAGCGTAGGACAGGGGCGGGAGACCCAGTACTTC
CASSVGQGRETQYF
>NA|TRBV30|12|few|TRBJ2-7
TGTGCCTGGAGTGGAACAGGATACGAGCAGTACTTC
CAWSGTGYEQYF
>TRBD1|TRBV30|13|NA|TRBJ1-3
TGTGCCTGGGCAGGGGGTTCTGGAAACACCATATATTTT
CAWAGGSGNTIYF
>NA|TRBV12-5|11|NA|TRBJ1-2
TGTGCTAGTGGTTTGGACGACCCCGGGTCCTTC
CASGLDDPGSF
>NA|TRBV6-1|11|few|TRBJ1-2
TGTGCCAGCAGTGACAGAGATGGCTACACCTTC
CASSDRDGYTF
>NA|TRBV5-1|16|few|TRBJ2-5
TGCGCCAGCAGCTTGGCCGCGGGAACGACCTTGAAGACCCAGTACTTC
CASSLAAGTTLKTQYF
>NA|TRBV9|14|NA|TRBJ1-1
TGTGCCAGCAGCGTCCAGGGGTCGGGCACTGAAGCTTTCTTT
CASSVQGSGTEAFF
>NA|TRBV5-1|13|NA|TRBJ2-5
TGCGCCAGCAATCCTGACCCCCAAGAGACCCAGTACTTC
CASNPDPQETQYF
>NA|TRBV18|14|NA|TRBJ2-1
TGTGCCAGCTCACCACCGGGCCAGGGGAATGAGCAGTTCTTC
CASSPPGQGNEQFF
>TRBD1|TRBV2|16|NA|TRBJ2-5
TGTGCCAGCAGCGCACCCCCCGGGACAGGACAGCAGACCCAGTACTTC
CASSAPPGTGQQTQYF
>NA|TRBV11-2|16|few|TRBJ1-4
TGTGCCAGCAGCTTAGCGCCCGGGGGGGCTAAGGAAAAACTGTTTTTT
CASSLAPGGAKEKLFF
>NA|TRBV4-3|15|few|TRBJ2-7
TGCGCCAGCAGCCAAGATCATAGTGCAGGCGGGGAGCAGTACTTC
CASSQDHSAGGEQYF
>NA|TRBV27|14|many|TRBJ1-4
TGTGCCAGCAGCTCCCTTGGGGCTGGTGAAAAACTGTTTTTT
CASSSLGAGEKLFF
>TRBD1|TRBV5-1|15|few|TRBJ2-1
TGCGCCAGCAGCTTGGAGGGGACAGACTACAATGAGCAGTTCTTC
CASSLEGTDYNEQFF
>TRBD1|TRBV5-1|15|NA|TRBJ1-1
TGCGCCAGCAGCTTATCAGGGACAGGATTGACTGAAGCTTTCTTT
CASSLSGTGLTEAFF
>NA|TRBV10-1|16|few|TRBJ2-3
TGCGCCAGCAGTCAGCCCCCGGGCGATGGCACAGATACGCAGTATTTT
CASSQPPGDGTDTQYF
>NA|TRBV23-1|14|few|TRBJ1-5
TGCGCCAGCAGTCACCGAGATCGCAATCAGCCCCAGCATTTT
CASSHRDRNQPQHF
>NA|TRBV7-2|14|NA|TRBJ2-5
TGTGCCAGCAGCTTAGCGCGGGATCAGGGGACCCAGTACTTC
CASSLARDQGTQYF
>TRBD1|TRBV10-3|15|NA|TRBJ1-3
TGTGCCATCAGCCAAGGACAGGGGAGAGCGAACACCATATATTTT
CAISQGQGRANTIYF